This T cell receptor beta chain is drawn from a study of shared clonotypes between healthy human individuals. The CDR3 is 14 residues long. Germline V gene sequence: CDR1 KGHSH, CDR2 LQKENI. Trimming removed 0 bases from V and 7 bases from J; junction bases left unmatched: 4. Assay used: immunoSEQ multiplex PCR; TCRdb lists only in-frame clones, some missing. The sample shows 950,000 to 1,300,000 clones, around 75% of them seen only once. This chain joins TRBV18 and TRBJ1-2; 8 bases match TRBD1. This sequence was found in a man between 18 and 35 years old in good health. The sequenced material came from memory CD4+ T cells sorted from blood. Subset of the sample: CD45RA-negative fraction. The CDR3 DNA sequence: TGTGCCAGCTCACCACCGTGGACAGGGACTGGCTACACCTTC. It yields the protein CASSPPWTGTGYTF. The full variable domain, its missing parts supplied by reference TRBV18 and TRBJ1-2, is NAGVMQNPRHLVRRRGQEARLRCSPMKGHSHVYWYRQLPEEGLKFMVYLQKENIIDESGMPKERFSAEFPKEGPSILRIQQVVRGDSAAYFCASSPPWTGTGYTFGSGTRLTVV.